Reported below is one T cell receptor (beta chain). This entry is derived from a study of blood T cell repertoires in COVID-19. Background on the study: There were acute and convalescent COVID-19 samples, and they came from the United States, Italy and Spain.

The V gene's germline CDR1 is SGHVS and CDR2 FNYEAQ. The CDR3 consists of 16 residues. V was clipped by 4 bases and J by 6 bases, with 19 bases between them. Produced via immunoSEQ multiplex PCR; TCRdb's table is partial and in-frame only. The table shows tens of thousands of clones, with 88% occurring only once. Material for sequencing was peripheral blood. The TCR was taken from a human donor in a cohort sampled during active COVID-19. The chain uses TRBV7-6 and TRBJ2-1; D is possibly TRBD2 (8 bases). Here the CDR3 DNA reads TGTGCCAGCAGCTCGACAGGGACTAGTGGGGCCAATGAGCAGTTCTTC. Translating it yields CASSSTGTSGANEQFF. The full variable domain, its missing parts supplied by reference TRBV7-6 and TRBJ2-1, is GAGVSQSPRYKVTKRGQDVALRCDPISGHVSLYWYRQALGQGPEFLTYFNYEAQQDKSGLPNDRFSAERPEGSISTLTIQRTEQRDSAMYRCASSSTGTSGANEQFFGPGTRLTVL.